Below, one TCR beta chain is given with its context. This sample was taken from a study of blood T cell repertoires in COVID-19. Across the whole study: Samples came from the United States, Italy and Spain, spanning acute and convalescent COVID-19.

Original handling: Scientists estimated how many nucleated cells there were by amplifying reference gene primers. Produced via immunoSEQ multiplex PCR; TCRdb's table is partial and in-frame only. The V and J calls and clone size were taken over from that table, and D and trimming were inferred from the DNA. This sample has tens of thousands of clones, with 80% to 85% found just once. The specimen sequenced was peripheral blood. This clonotype was sampled from a man aged 80 or over with COVID-19, enrolled during active disease.

The CDR3 nucleotides are TGTGCCAGCAGCGAGGGGGACAGGGATAAGAACACCGGGGAGCTGTTTTTT. Its translation is CASSEGDRDKNTGELFF. The chain recombines TRBV9 with TRBJ2-2, with TRBD1 identical over 9 bases. The V gene end was trimmed by 3 bases and the J gene end by 1 base; junction bases not matched to a gene: 7. This CDR3 has 17 residues. Looked up from germline, CDR1 is SGDLS and CDR2 is YYNGEE.